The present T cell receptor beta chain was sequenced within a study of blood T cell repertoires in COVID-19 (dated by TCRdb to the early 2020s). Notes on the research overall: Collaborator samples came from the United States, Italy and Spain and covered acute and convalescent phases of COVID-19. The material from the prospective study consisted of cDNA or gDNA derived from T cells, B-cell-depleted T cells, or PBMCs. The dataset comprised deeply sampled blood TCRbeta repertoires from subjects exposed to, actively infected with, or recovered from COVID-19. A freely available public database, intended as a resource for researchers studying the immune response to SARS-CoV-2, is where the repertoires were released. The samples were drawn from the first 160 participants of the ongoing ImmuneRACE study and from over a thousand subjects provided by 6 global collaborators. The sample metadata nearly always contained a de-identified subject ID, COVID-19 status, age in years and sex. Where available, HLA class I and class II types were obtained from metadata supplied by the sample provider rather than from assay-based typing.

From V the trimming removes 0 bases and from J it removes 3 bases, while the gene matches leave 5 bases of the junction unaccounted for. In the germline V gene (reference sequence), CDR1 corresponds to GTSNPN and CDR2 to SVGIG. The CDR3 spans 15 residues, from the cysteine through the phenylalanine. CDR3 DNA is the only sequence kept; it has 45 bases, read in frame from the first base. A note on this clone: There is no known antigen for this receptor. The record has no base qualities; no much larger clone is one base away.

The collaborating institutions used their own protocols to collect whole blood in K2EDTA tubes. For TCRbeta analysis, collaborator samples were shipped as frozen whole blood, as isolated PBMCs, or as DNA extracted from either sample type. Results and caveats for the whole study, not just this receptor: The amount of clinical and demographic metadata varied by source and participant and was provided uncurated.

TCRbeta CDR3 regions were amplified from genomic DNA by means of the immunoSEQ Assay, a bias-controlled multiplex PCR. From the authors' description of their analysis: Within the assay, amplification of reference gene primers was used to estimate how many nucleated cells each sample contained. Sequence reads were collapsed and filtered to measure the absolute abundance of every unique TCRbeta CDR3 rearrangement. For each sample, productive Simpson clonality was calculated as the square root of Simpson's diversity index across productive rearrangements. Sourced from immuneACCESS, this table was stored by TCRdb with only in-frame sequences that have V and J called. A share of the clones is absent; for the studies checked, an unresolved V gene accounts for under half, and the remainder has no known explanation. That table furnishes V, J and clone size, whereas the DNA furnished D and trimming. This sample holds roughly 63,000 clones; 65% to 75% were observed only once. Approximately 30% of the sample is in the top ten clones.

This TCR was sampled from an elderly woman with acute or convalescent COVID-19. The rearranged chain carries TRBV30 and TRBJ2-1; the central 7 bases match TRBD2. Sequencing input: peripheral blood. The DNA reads TGTGCCTGGAGTGTACTCGCGGGAGTCTACAATGAGCAGTTCTTC. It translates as CAWSVLAGVYNEQFF.